The clone carrying this TCR beta chain was seen only once. This sample stems from a study of blood T cell repertoires in COVID-19. Study at large: T cells, B-cell-depleted T cells, or PBMCs provided the cDNA or gDNA that served as material.

From germline, CDR1 is MGHRA and CDR2 YSYEKL. This CDR3 has 16 residues. The J segment lost 2 bases and the V segment lost 3 bases, leaving 4 bases of the junction unmatched. Sequencing was performed with immunoSEQ multiplex PCR; in TCRdb, only in-frame clones are kept and a portion is missing. In the table there are approximately 220,000 clones, over 75% of which are singletons. The receptor was derived from a woman of 80 years or more with acute or convalescent COVID-19. The material sequenced was peripheral blood. The J gene is TRBJ2-1, the V gene TRBV4-1; 10 bases map to TRBD1. Here the CDR3 DNA reads TGCGCCAGCAGCCATCCCGGGACAGGGGCCTACAATGAGCAGTTCTTC. It encodes CASSHPGTGAYNEQFF.